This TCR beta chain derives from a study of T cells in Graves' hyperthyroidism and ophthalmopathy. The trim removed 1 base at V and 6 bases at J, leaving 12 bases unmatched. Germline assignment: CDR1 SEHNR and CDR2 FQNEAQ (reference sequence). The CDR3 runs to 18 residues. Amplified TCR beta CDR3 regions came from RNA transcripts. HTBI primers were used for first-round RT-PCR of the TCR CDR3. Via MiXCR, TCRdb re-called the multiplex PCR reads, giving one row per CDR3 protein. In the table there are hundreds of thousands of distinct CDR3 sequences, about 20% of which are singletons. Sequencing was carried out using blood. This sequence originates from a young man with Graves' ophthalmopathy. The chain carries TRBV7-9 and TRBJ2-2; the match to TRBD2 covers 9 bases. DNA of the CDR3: TGTGCCAGCAGCTTAGAGCGCGGGAGCGGGAGGAAGGCCGGGGAGCTGTTTTTT. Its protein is CASSLERGSGRKAGELFF.